This record looks at one TCR beta chain sequence and its context. As yet, its antigen is unknown. The read comes to an end 3 residues before the CDR3 does, leaving the germline J gene to fill in the end. The data were produced by immunoSEQ multiplex PCR, yet TCRdb's version contains in-frame clones alone and is incomplete. In total, the table holds 35,000 to 45,000 clones. This entry is derived from a study of T cells in women clearing cervical HPV infection. Study context: Case blood drawn at lesion detection; control blood after infection cleared.

Study-wide results and limits: TRBV6-7 abundance was lower in cases than controls (around 0.1% versus 0.15%).

The CDR3 runs 12 residues. Per the germline V gene, CDR1 is LNHDA and CDR2 is SQIVND (reference sequence). The V gene is TRBV19, the J gene TRBJ1-2, with D uncertain. The sequence was collected from a woman between 18 and 75 years old with a cervical HPV16 infection that either progressed to CIN3+ or cleared (not recorded which). Sample: blood buffy coat. The CDR3 sequence: CASSIPNNDYTF. The sequenced CDR3 bases are TGTGCCAGTAGTATACCCAACAATGAC.